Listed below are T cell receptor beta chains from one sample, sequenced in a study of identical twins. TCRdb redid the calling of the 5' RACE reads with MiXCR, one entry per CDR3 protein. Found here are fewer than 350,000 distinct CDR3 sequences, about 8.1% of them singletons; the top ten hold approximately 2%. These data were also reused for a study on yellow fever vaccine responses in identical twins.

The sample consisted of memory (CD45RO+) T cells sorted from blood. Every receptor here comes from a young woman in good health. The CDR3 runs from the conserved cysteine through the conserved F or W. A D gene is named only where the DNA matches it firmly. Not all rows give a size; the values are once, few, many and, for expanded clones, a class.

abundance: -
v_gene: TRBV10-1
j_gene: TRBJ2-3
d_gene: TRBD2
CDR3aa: CASSEAPGLAGGPSQITQYF
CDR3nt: TGCGCCAGCAGTGAGGCACCGGGACTAGCGGGAGGACCCTCACAGATTACGCAGTATTTT

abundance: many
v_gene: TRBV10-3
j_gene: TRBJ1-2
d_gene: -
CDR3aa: CAISESVTADSNYGYTF
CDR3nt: TGTGCCATCAGTGAGTCGGTAACGGCCGACTCTAACTATGGCTACACCTTC

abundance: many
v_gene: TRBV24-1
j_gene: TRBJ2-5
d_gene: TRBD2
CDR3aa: CATSRVGGGETQYF
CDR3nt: TGTGCCACCAGTCGCGTCGGCGGGGGAGAGACCCAGTACTTC

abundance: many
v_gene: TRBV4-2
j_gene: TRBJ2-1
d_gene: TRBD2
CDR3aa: CASSQPEAGLAGAGAKFNEQFF
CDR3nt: TGTGCCAGCAGCCAGCCTGAAGCGGGACTAGCGGGGGCGGGCGCAAAGTTCAATGAGCAGTTCTTC

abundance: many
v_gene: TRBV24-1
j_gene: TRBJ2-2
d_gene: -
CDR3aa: CATSDFYGELFF
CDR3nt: TGTGCCACCAGTGATTTCTACGGGGAGCTGTTTTTT

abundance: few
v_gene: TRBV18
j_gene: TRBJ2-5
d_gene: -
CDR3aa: CASSPPHTRRGNQETQYF
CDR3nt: TGTGCCAGCTCACCACCCCACACTCGACGGGGGAACCAAGAGACCCAGTACTTC

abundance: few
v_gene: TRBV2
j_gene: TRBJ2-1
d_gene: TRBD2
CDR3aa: CASSVGREGEQFF
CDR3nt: TGTGCCAGCAGTGTTGGGCGGGAGGGAGAGCAGTTCTTC

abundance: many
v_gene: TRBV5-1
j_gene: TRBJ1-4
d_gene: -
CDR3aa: CASTNLGMANEKLFF
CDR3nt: TGCGCCAGCACAAATCTTGGTATGGCTAATGAAAAACTGTTTTTT

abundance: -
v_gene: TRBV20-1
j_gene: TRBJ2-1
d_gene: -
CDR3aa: CSARASQENNEQFF
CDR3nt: TGCAGTGCTAGAGCGTCCCAAGAGAACAATGAGCAGTTCTTC

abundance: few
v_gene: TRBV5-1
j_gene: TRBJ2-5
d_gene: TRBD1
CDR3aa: CASSRAGQGEETQYF
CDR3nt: TGCGCCAGCAGCCGGGCGGGACAGGGGGAAGAGACCCAGTACTTC

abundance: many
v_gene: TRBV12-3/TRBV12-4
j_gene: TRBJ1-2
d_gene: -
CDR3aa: CASSSQRDYGYTF
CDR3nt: TGTGCCAGCAGTTCGCAGAGAGACTATGGCTACACCTTC

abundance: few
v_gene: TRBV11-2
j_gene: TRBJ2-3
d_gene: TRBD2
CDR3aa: CASSSPSGSPADTQYF
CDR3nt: TGTGCCAGCAGCTCCCCTAGCGGGAGTCCAGCAGATACGCAGTATTTT

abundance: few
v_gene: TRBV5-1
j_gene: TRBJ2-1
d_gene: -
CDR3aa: CASSLGGPPYNEQFF
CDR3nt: TGCGCCAGCAGCTTGGGAGGGCCCCCCTACAATGAGCAGTTCTTC

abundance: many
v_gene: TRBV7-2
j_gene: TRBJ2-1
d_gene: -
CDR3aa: CASSLLVNEQFF
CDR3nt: TGTGCCAGCAGCTTACTGGTCAATGAGCAGTTCTTC

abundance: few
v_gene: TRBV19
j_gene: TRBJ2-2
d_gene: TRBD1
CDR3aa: CASSDRSGQGVHGELFF
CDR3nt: TGTGCCAGTAGTGACCGCAGCGGACAGGGAGTTCACGGGGAGCTGTTTTTT

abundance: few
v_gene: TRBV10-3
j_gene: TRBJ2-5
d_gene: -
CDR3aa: CAISESAGAGIETQYF
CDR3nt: TGTGCCATCAGTGAGTCGGCGGGGGCGGGAATAGAGACCCAGTACTTC

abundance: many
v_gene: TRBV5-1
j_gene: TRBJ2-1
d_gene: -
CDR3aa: CASSLFGVTRDNEQFF
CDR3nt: TGCGCCAGCAGCTTGTTTGGCGTGACTCGAGACAATGAGCAGTTCTTC

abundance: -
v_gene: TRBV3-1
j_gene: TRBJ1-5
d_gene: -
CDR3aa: CASSQDGNQPQHF
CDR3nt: TGTGCCAGCAGCCAAGATGGGAATCAGCCCCAGCATTTT

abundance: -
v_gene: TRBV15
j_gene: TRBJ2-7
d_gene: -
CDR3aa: CATSRVVGVREQYF
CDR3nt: TGTGCCACCAGCAGAGTGGTGGGAGTGAGGGAGCAGTACTTC

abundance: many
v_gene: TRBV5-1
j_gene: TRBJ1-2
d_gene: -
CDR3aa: CASSLGSGRNYGYTF
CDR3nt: TGCGCCAGCAGCTTGGGGTCAGGGAGGAACTATGGCTACACCTTC

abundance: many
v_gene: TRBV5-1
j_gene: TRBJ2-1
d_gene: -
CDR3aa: CASSLVLWQNNEQFF
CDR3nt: TGCGCCAGCAGCTTGGTTTTGTGGCAGAACAATGAGCAGTTCTTC

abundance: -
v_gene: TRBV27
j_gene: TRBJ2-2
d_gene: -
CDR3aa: CASSSRAGTTTGELFF
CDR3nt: TGTGCCAGCAGTTCCAGGGCAGGGACGACCACCGGGGAGCTGTTTTTT